The clone carrying this T cell receptor beta chain was seen a handful of times. Its antigen remains unidentified. Germline V gene sequence: CDR1 MNHEY, CDR2 SMNVEV (reference sequence). V was clipped by 4 bases and J by 3 bases; unmatched bases: 5. This CDR3 contains 14 residues. This specimen belongs to a study of cytomegalovirus exposure and HLA in healthy donors. Whole-study results and caveats: Most TCR sequences were uncommon, yet certain public TCRs appeared in many donors. In a later analysis, specific HLA alleles were associated with 15,000 to 20,000 TCR beta sequences at a 0.05 false discovery rate. The investigators catalogued some 150 TCR beta chains as cytomegalovirus-associated.

The PCR ran on 60 Vbeta and 13 Jbeta primers. TCRdb keeps only in-frame clones here, not all; method: immunoSEQ multiplex PCR. The sample has around 140,000 clones; 65% to 80% are singletons. This sequence originates from a male donor in good health and CMV-seronegative. The sample consisted of PBMCs. V gene TRBV27 combines with J gene TRBJ2-7; 8 nucleotides match TRBD1. The CDR3 nucleotides read TGTGCCAGCAGTTCCTCAGGACAGGGCTACGAGCAGTACTTC. Translation: CASSSSGQGYEQYF.